Sequencing of this T cell receptor (beta chain) was carried out in a study of blood T cells in healthy people across ages. The trim removed 4 bases at V and 3 bases at J, leaving 5 bases unmatched. The CDR3 is 15 residues long. Germline assignment: CDR1 SGHRS and CDR2 YFSETQ. A second PCR, run for about 6 to 12 cycles, used a sample-barcoded 5' primer plus a J-beta primer mix. TCRdb used MiXCR to reprocess the 5' RACE reads, holding one entry per CDR3 protein. Of about 640,000 distinct CDR3 sequences in the sample, 58% were seen once. The clonotype comes from a man aged 55 to 70 in good health. The sample was blood. The chain combines TRBV5-1 with TRBJ2-1, with 9 bases lining up with TRBD1. CDR3 in amino acids: CASSRDRGVYNEQFF. The CDR3 DNA is TGCGCCAGCAGCCGCGACAGGGGGGTCTACAATGAGCAGTTCTTC.